These 9 T cell receptor beta chains came from one sample sequenced in a study of CD8+ T cells in alopecia areata. Extraction of RNA preceded its reverse transcription into cDNA, which served as the sequencing template. Profiling relied on immunoSEQ multiplex PCR, and the TCRdb table lists in-frame clones only, not all of them. The table shows approximately 180,000 clones, with 50% to 75% occurring only once. Treatment: oral pan-JAK inhibitor, 5-10 mg twice daily. The sample was CD4+ T cells sorted from blood, taken at approximately week 56, from a patient treated with tofacitinib. These receptor sequences come from a human donor with alopecia areata.

The table lists this clone with a few counts. The chain uses TRBV28 and TRBJ2-1; D unclear. V shed 7 bases and J shed 9 bases, with 16 bases lying between them. Germline CDR1 is MDHEN and CDR2 is SYDVKM. This CDR3 has 13 amino acids. DNA for the CDR3: TGTGCCAGCATCCGCACCACCTACGGTGAGCAGTTCTTC. As protein: CASIRTTYGEQFF.

V usage is TRBV10-3 and J usage is TRBJ2-7; no definite D call. This CDR3 has 12 residues. V was clipped by 5 bases and J by 3 bases, with 8 bases between them. Per the germline V gene, CDR1 is ENHRY and CDR2 is SYGVKD. Written as DNA, the CDR3 is TGTGCCATCAGTCAGAGGAACTACGAGCAGTACTTC. Translating gives CAISQRNYEQYF.

This sequence joins TRBV10-3 and TRBJ2-1; possibly TRBD1 or TRBD2 for D (5 bases each). This CDR3 is built from 14 residues. CDR1 is ENHRY and CDR2 is SYGVKD in the germline V gene. The germline V and J ends were trimmed by 8 bases and 5 bases, with 16 bases remaining between them. DNA for the CDR3: TGTGCCATCGGTACGGGGTCAGGGAACAATGAGCAGTTCTTC. Translation gives CAIGTGSGNNEQFF.

This clone is a singleton in its sample. The rearrangement joins TRBV7-2 to TRBJ1-2; possibly TRBD1 for D (5 bases). This CDR3 contains 15 residues. Trimming shortened V by 4 bases and J by 7 bases, and 19 bases separated the two germline ends. CDR1 and CDR2 (germline): SGHTA, FQGNSA. The CDR3 reads CASSSGRGTGSGYTF. In DNA, the CDR3 is TGTGCCAGCAGCTCAGGCCGAGGGACGGGTAGTGGCTACACCTTC.

The chain recombines TRBV18 with TRBJ2-5; D remains unclear. The V end lost 5 bases, the J end lost 0 bases, and 4 bases lay between the germline ends. Germline-derived CDR1 and CDR2 are KGHSH and LQKENI. The CDR3 runs 12 residues. The CDR3 DNA reads TGTGCCAGCTCAAGGTACCAAGAGACCCAGTACTTC. This gives the protein CASSRYQETQYF.

The chain combines TRBV29-1 with TRBJ1-5; D is undetermined. Germline V gene lookup returns CDR1 SQVTM and CDR2 ANQGSEA. CDR3 length: 13 residues. V dropped 6 bases and J dropped 2 bases, with 11 bases sitting between them. CDR3 DNA: TGCAGCGTCGCTGACGGGGGCAATCAGCCCCAGCATTTT. This gives the protein CSVADGGNQPQHF.

This chain links TRBV5-8 with TRBJ2-3; D is ambiguous. The CDR3 covers 9 residues. The V end was cut by 6 bases, the J end by 8 bases, with 4 bases between. Germline V gives CDR1 SGHTS, CDR2 YDEGEE. The CDR3 here is CASTRTQYF. CDR3 sequence (DNA): TGTGCCAGCACACGTACGCAGTATTTT.

The chain links TRBV18 to TRBJ1-2; D uncertain. V dropped 2 bases and J dropped 13 bases, with 5 bases sitting between them. CDR1 is KGHSH, CDR2 LQKENI, per germline. CDR3 length equals 9 residues. The CDR3 DNA is TGTGCCAGCTCACCAGCCTGCACCTTC. This codes for CASSPACTF.

The rearrangement joins TRBV29-1 to TRBJ1-1, with D uncertain. The germline CDR1 and CDR2 sequences are SQVTM and ANQGSEA. The CDR3 covers 13 residues. V lost 1 base to trimming and J lost 7 bases, with 13 bases between them. The CDR3 nucleotides are TGCAGCGTTGAAGCGCCCCGGGGTCTTGAAGCTTTCTTT. Amino acids: CSVEAPRGLEAFF.